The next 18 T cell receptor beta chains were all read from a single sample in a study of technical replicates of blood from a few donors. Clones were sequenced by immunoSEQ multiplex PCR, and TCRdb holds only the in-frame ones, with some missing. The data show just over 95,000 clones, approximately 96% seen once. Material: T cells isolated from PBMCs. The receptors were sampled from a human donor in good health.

The CDR3 here is CASSERELVSPLHF. The CDR3 nucleotides are TGTGCCAGCAGTGAAAGAGAACTGGTTTCACCCCTCCACTTT. The V call is TRBV6-1, the J call TRBJ1-6; no clear D. The V end was cut by 2 bases, the J end by 9 bases, with 11 bases between. The V gene's germline CDR1 is MNHNS and CDR2 SASEGT. The CDR3 runs to 14 residues.

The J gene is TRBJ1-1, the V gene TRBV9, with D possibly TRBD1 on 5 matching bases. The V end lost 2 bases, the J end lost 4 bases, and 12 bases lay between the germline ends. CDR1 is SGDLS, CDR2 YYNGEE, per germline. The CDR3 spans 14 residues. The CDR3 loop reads CASSVSGLTTEAFF. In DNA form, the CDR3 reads TGTGCCAGCAGCGTTTCAGGGTTAACCACTGAAGCTTTCTTT.

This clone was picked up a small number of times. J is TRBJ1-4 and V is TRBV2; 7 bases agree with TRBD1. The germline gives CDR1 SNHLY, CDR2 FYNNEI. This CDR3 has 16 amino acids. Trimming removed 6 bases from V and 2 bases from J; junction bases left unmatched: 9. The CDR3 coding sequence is TGTGCCAGCAGGGAGACAGGGACGTGGACTAATGAAAAACTGTTTTTT. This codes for CASRETGTWTNEKLFF.

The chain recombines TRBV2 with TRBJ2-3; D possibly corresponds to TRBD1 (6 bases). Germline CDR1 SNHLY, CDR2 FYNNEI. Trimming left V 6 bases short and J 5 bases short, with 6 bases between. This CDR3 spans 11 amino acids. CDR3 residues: CASRQGDTQYF. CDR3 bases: TGTGCCAGCAGACAGGGAGATACGCAGTATTTT. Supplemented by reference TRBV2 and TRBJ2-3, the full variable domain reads EPEVTQTPSHQVTQMGQEVILRCVPISNHLYFYWYRQILGQKVEFLVSFYNNEISEKSEIFDDQFSVERPDGSNFTLKIRSTKLEDSAMYFCASRQGDTQYFGPGTRLTVL.

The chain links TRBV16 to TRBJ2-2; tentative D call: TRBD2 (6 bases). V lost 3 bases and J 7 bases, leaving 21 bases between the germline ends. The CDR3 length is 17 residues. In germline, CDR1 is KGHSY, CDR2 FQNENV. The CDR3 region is CASSHLRGRASIGELFF. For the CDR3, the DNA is TGTGCCAGCAGCCACCTGCGGGGAAGGGCTAGCATCGGGGAGCTGTTTTTT. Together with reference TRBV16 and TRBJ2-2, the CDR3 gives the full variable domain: GEEVAQTPKHLVRGEGQKAKLYCAPIKGHSYVFWYQQVLKNEFKFLISFQNENVFDETGMPKERFSAKCLPNSPCSLEIQATKLEDSAVYFCASSHLRGRASIGELFFGEGSRLTVL.

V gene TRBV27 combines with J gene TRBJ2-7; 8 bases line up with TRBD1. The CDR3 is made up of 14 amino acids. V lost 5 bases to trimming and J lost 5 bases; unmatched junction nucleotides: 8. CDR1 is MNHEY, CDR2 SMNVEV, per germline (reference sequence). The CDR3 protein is CASSVDRGRHEQYF. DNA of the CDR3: TGTGCCAGCAGTGTAGACAGGGGTCGGCACGAGCAGTACTTC.

This CDR3 reads CASSQGWTSLVTETQYF. The CDR3 coding sequence is TGTGCCAGCAGCCAAGGCTGGACTAGCCTTGTAACAGAGACCCAGTACTTC. The gene calls are TRBV14 and TRBJ2-5; 8 bases map to TRBD2. Germline assignment: CDR1 SGHDN and CDR2 FVKESK. Germline trimming cut 1 base from V and 4 bases from J; bases unmatched to any gene: 11. The CDR3 length is 17 residues. Full variable domain (missing parts from reference TRBV14 and TRBJ2-5): EAGVTQFPSHSVIEKGQTVTLRCDPISGHDNLYWYRRVMGKEIKFLLHFVKESKQDESGMPNNRFLAERTGGTYSTLKVQPAELEDSGVYFCASSQGWTSLVTETQYFGPGTRLLVL.

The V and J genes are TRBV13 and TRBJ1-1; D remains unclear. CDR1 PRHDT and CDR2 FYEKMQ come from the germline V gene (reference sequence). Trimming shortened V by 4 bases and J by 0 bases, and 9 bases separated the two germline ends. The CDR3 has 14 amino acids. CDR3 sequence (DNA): TGTGCCAGCAGCTACGGTCCTCTGAACACTGAAGCTTTCTTT. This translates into CASSYGPLNTEAFF. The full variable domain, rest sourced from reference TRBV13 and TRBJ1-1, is AAGVIQSPRHLIKEKRETATLKCYPIPRHDTVYWYQQGPGQDPQFLISFYEKMQSDKGSIPDRFSAQQFSDYHSELNMSSLELGDSALYFCASSYGPLNTEAFFGQGTRLTVV.

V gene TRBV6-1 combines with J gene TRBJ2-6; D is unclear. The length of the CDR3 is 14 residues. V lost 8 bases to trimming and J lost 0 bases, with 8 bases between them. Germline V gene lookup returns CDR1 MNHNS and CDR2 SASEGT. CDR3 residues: CASYAYSGANVLTF. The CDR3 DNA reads TGTGCCAGCTACGCGTACTCTGGGGCCAACGTCCTGACTTTC.

The CDR3 nucleotides read TGTGCCAGCAGTTTCAGACAGGGTACAAGGGCCGGGGAGCTGTTTTTT. Amino acids: CASSFRQGTRAGELFF. The chain is built from TRBV27 and TRBJ2-2, with TRBD1 identical over 7 bases. The CDR3 spans 16 residues. V lost 3 bases to trimming and J lost 6 bases; unmatched junction nucleotides: 10. Looked up from germline, CDR1 is MNHEY and CDR2 is SMNVEV (reference sequence).

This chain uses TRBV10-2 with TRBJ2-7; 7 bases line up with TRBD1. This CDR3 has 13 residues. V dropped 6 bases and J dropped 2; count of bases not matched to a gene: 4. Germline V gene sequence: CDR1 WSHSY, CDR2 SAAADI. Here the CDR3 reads CASRGTAAYEQYF. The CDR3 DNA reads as TGCGCCAGCAGGGGGACAGCCGCCTACGAGCAGTACTTC.

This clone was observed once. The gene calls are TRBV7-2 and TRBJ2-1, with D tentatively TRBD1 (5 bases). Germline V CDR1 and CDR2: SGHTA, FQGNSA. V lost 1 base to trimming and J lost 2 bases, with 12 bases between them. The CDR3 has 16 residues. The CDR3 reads CASSLDYRQPYNEQFF. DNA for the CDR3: TGTGCCAGCAGCTTAGACTACCGACAGCCCTACAATGAGCAGTTCTTC.

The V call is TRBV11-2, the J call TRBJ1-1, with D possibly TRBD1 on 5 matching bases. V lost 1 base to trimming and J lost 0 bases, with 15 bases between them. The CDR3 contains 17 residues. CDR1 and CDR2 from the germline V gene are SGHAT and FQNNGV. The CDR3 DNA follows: TGTGCCAGCAGCTTAGTCACGGGGGTGGCGATGAACACTGAAGCTTTCTTT. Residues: CASSLVTGVAMNTEAFF.

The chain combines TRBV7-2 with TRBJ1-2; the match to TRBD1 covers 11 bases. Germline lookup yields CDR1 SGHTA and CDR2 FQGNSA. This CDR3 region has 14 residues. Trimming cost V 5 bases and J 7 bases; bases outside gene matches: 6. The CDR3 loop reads CASSRDRGSSGYTF. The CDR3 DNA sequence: TGTGCCAGCAGCCGGGACAGGGGGAGTAGTGGCTACACCTTC.

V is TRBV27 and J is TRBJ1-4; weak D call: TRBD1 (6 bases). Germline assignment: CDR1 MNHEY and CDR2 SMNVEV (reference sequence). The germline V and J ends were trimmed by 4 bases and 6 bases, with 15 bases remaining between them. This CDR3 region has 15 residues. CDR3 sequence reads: CASSSSGQRYEKLFF. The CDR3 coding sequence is TGTGCCAGCAGTTCTTCCGGACAGAGATATGAAAAACTGTTTTTT.

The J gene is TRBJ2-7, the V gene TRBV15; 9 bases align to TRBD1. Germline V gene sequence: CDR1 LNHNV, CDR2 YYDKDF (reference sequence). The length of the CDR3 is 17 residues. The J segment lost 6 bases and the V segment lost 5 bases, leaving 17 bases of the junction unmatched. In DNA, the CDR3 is TGTGCCACCAGCCGCTCGTTTGGTGGACAGGGGAGAGGCGAGCAGTACTTC. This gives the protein CATSRSFGGQGRGEQYF. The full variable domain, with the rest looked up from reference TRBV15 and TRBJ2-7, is DAMVIQNPRYQVTQFGKPVTLSCSQTLNHNVMYWYQQKSSQAPKLLFHYYDKDFNNEADTPDNFQSRRPNTSFCFLDIRSPGLGDTAMYLCATSRSFGGQGRGEQYFGPGTRLTVT.

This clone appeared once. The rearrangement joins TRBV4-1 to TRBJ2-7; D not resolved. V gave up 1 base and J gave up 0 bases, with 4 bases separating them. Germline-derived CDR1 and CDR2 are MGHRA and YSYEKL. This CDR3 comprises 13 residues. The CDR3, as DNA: TGCGCCAGCAGCCAAGCGGTCTCCTACGAGCAGTACTTC. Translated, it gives CASSQAVSYEQYF.

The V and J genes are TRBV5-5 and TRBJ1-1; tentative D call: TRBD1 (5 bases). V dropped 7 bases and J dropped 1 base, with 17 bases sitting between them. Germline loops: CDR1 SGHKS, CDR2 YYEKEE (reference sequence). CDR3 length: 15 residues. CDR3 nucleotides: TGTGCCAGCCTCCGGGTGGGGGACTCGAACACTGAAGCTTTCTTT. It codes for CASLRVGDSNTEAFF.